This T cell receptor beta chain was captured in a study of OX40 agonist ivuxolimab in advanced cancers. Study-level information: Ivuxolimab was delivered to patients intravenously every 2 weeks at doses spanning 0.01 to 10 mg/kg. Dose-escalation subjects each had hepatocellular carcinoma, melanoma, renal cell or head and neck cancer. Study outcomes and limitations: Among the least clonally expanded were partial responders at 0.1-3.0 mg/kg.

Assay used: immunoSEQ multiplex PCR; TCRdb lists only in-frame clones, some missing. The sample contains tens of thousands of clones, roughly nine tenths of which appear only once. Researchers took blood at baseline, on cycle 4 day 1, and on cycle 7 day 1. In the case of this clone: What it recognizes is unknown.

J gave up 4 bases and V 4 bases, and 12 bases lay outside the gene matches. Germline lookup yields CDR1 SGHDN and CDR2 FVKESK. This CDR3 region has 17 residues. The rearrangement links TRBV14 to TRBJ2-3; 9 bases are shared with TRBD2. Sample: CD4+ or CD8+ T cells sorted from blood, taken in a trial of the OX40 agonist ivuxolimab. The receptor's source is an adult with an advanced solid tumor such as melanoma, head and neck, liver or kidney cancer. Here the CDR3 reads CASSLPGVAGVADTQYF. CDR3 DNA sequence: TGTGCCAGCAGCCTCCCGGGGGTAGCGGGAGTTGCAGATACGCAGTATTTT.